One and the same sample provided the 19 T cell receptor beta chains below, sequenced in a study of TIL therapy for anti-PD-1-resistant metastatic lung cancer. The time point: pre-treatment sample, taken before nivolumab and TIL therapy. This was the immunoSEQ v3 assay. The repertoire was sequenced with immunoSEQ multiplex PCR; TCRdb's copy has only in-frame clones and lacks some. The sample has roughly 54,000 clones; roughly 91% are singletons. The sequencing used blood, collected at baseline. These receptors all stem from a person aged 25 to 85 with non-small cell lung cancer.

The chain employs TRBV18 and TRBJ2-1, with 11 nucleotides matching TRBD2. V trimming: 6 bases; J trimming: 0 bases; junction bases outside the gene matches: 10. Germline assignment: CDR1 KGHSH and CDR2 LQKENI. This CDR3 contains 18 residues. The CDR3 sequence is CASSKALAGGFSYNEQFF. Written as DNA, the CDR3 is TGTGCCAGCTCCAAGGCTCTAGCGGGGGGTTTCTCCTACAATGAGCAGTTCTTC.

The CDR3 sequence: CASSPGTGGGQPQHF. CDR3 nucleotide sequence: TGTGCCAGCAGCCCCGGGACAGGGGGCGGCCAGCCCCAGCATTTT. The rearrangement uses TRBV3-1 (or the pseudogene TRBV3-2) and TRBJ1-5, with 12 bases that match TRBD1. Looked up from germline, CDR1 is LGHDT and CDR2 is YNNKEL (reference sequence). The CDR3 spans 15 residues. The junction had 5 bases not matched to a gene; V was cut back by 4 bases and J by 7 bases.

CDR3 loop: CASSFGAGELGYTF. The CDR3 DNA sequence: TGTGCCAGCAGCTTCGGTGCAGGGGAGCTTGGCTACACCTTC. V is TRBV5-8 and J is TRBJ1-2, with TRBD1 as a possible D gene (6 bases). Germline CDR1 and CDR2: SGHTS and YDEGEE. CDR3 length equals 14 residues. Trimming stripped 2 bases from V and 7 bases from J, with 15 bases between. Filled out from reference TRBV5-8 and TRBJ1-2, the complete variable domain reads EAGVTQSPTHLIKTRGQQATLRCSPISGHTSVYWYQQALGLGLQFLLWYDEGEERNRGNFPPRFSGRQFPNYSSELNVNALELEDSALYLCASSFGAGELGYTFGSGTRLTVV.

J is TRBJ2-1 and V is TRBV5-1; D unresolved. CDR1 is SGHRS, CDR2 YFSETQ, per germline. The CDR3 has 13 residues. V lost 0 bases and J lost 10, with 11 bases in between. For the CDR3, the DNA is TGCGCCAGCAGCTTGGGAGCCCAAATGGAGCAGTTCTTC. Translating it yields CASSLGAQMEQFF.

The V gene is TRBV6-2 or TRBV6-3, the J gene TRBJ1-2; D is unclear. CDR1 is MNHEY and CDR2 is SVGEGT in the germline V gene. Trimming took off 0 bases at V and 4 bases at J, with 0 bases between the two ends. This CDR3 region has 11 residues. CDR3 region: CASSYSYGYTF. The CDR3, as DNA: TGTGCCAGCAGTTACTCCTATGGCTACACCTTC.

This clone has only a few counts. The chain employs TRBV20-1 and TRBJ2-1; 10 bases are a match to TRBD2. Germline CDR1 DFQATT, CDR2 SNEGSKA (reference sequence). Losses at the gene ends were 3 bases for V and 0 bases for J; bases not matched to a gene: 8. This CDR3 has 17 amino acids. CDR3 sequence reads: CSASYGSGRPSYNEQFF. The CDR3 DNA follows: TGCAGTGCTAGTTACGGTAGCGGGAGGCCCTCCTACAATGAGCAGTTCTTC.

CDR3 residues: CASSYGGTNYGYTF. CDR3 nucleotides: TGTGCCAGCAGTTACGGGGGAACGAACTATGGCTACACCTTC. The J gene is TRBJ1-2, the V gene TRBV27, with a tentative D call TRBD1 (5 bases). V was clipped by 4 bases and J by 2 bases, with 11 bases between them. Germline V gives CDR1 MNHEY, CDR2 SMNVEV (reference sequence). The CDR3 is 14 residues long.

This clone showed up just a few times. This chain links TRBV7-3 with TRBJ2-7; 15 positions match TRBD2. The CDR3 consists of 16 residues. Germline V gives CDR1 SGHTA, CDR2 FQGTGA. V lost 2 bases to trimming and J lost 4 bases; unmatched junction nucleotides: 3. The CDR3 region is CASSLEGTSGRYEQYF. CDR3 coding DNA: TGTGCCAGCAGCTTAGAGGGGACTAGCGGGAGGTACGAGCAGTACTTC.

The chain has TRBV6-5 and TRBJ2-1; 7 bases are a match to TRBD2. The germline V gene has CDR1 MNHEY and CDR2 SVGAGI. V shed 5 bases, J shed 1 base, and the junction held 2 bases outside the gene matches. The CDR3 is 14 residues long. The CDR3 nucleotides are TGTGCCAGCAGTCCTAGCGGATCCTACAATGAGCAGTTCTTC. Residues: CASSPSGSYNEQFF.

The chain recombines TRBV6-5 with TRBJ1-1; D is uncertain. This CDR3 has 11 residues. Germline lookup yields CDR1 MNHEY and CDR2 SVGAGI. Trimming pared 9 bases from V and 2 bases from J, leaving 7 bases between. The CDR3 reads CASLLNTEAFF. The CDR3 coding sequence is TGTGCCAGTCTCCTCAACACTGAAGCTTTCTTT.

The rearrangement links TRBV6-2 or TRBV6-3 to TRBJ2-2; D unresolved. Per the germline V gene, CDR1 is MNHEY and CDR2 is SVGEGT. The CDR3 totals 17 residues. Between the trimmed V and J ends, which lost 6 bases and 3 bases, there was a span of 20 bases. Here the CDR3 reads CASSRRPGVRDTGELFF. DNA of the CDR3: TGTGCCAGCAGCCGGCGCCCGGGTGTTCGGGACACCGGGGAGCTGTTTTTT.

The J gene is TRBJ2-1, the V gene TRBV6-5, with 10 bases fitting TRBD2. The V and J ends lost 7 bases and 4 bases, in that order; junction bases with no gene match: 7. The CDR3 is 15 amino acids. Germline CDR1 reads MNHEY; CDR2 reads SVGAGI. The CDR3: CASILSGGPYNEQFF. The CDR3, as DNA: TGTGCCAGCATTCTTAGCGGGGGGCCGTACAATGAGCAGTTCTTC.

V is TRBV12-5 and J is TRBJ2-7, with D hard to call. The germline V gene encodes CDR1 LGHNT and CDR2 FRNRAP. The V end lost 7 bases, the J end lost 0 bases, and 7 bases lay between the germline ends. This CDR3 contains 12 residues. As DNA, the CDR3 is TGTGCTAGTGCTGTGAGCTCCTACGAGCAGTACTTC. As protein: CASAVSSYEQYF. Complete variable domain (other parts from reference TRBV12-5 and TRBJ2-7): DARVTQTPRHKVTEMGQEVTMRCQPILGHNTVFWYRQTMMQGLELLAYFRNRAPLDDSGMPKDRFSAEMPDATLATLKIQPSEPRDSAVYFCASAVSSYEQYFGPGTRLTVT.

The rearrangement uses TRBV6-1 and TRBJ2-1; TRBD2 matches at 9 bases. The J segment lost 9 bases and the V segment lost 2 bases, leaving 11 bases of the junction unmatched. CDR1 MNHNS and CDR2 SASEGT come from the germline V gene. This CDR3 is built from 16 residues. This CDR3 reads CASSERAGGLFGEQFF. CDR3 coding DNA: TGTGCCAGCAGTGAAAGGGCGGGGGGGCTATTCGGTGAGCAGTTCTTC.

The chain is built from TRBV2 and TRBJ1-1; D unclear. The V end was cut by 10 bases, the J end by 6 bases, with 21 bases between. The germline V gene encodes CDR1 SNHLY and CDR2 FYNNEI. This CDR3 spans 14 amino acids. The CDR3 DNA sequence: TGTGCCAACATCCAGTTAGATCCGGGAGCTGAAGCTTTCTTT. Encoded protein: CANIQLDPGAEAFF.

A single count supports this clone. The V call is TRBV30, the J call TRBJ2-5; 9 bases agree with TRBD2. CDR1 GTSNPN and CDR2 SVGIG come from the germline V gene (reference sequence). The ends lost 3 bases at V and 7 bases at J; junction bases unmatched: 6. The CDR3 is 13 residues long. CDR3 nucleotides: TGTGCCTGGAGCCATAGCGGGAGTGGGACCCAGTACTTC. Protein: CAWSHSGSGTQYF.

The chain links TRBV29-1 to TRBJ1-1, with TRBD1 matching 10 bases. Germline V gives CDR1 SQVTM, CDR2 ANQGSEA. The CDR3 loop spans 18 amino acids. V trimming: 1 base; J trimming: 1 base; junction bases outside the gene matches: 12. The chain's CDR3 is CSVEGDRRQGARNTEAFF. In DNA form, the CDR3 reads TGCAGCGTTGAAGGGGACCGCCGACAGGGGGCTCGGAACACTGAAGCTTTCTTT.

The gene calls are TRBV5-5 and TRBJ1-4; TRBD1 aligns across 11 bases. After removal of 0 bases from V and 8 bases from J, the junction contained 3 bases not matched to a gene. CDR3 length: 15 residues. Per germline, CDR1 SGHKS and CDR2 YYEKEE (reference sequence). CDR3 in amino acids: CASSLAGTGGEKLFF. The CDR3 DNA is TGTGCCAGCAGCTTGGCCGGGACAGGGGGAGAAAAACTGTTTTTT.

The genes are TRBV25-1 and TRBJ2-3; 9 positions match TRBD1. The germline CDR1 and CDR2 sequences are MGHDK and SYGVNS. The length of the CDR3 is 14 residues. V dropped 6 bases and J dropped 2; count of bases not matched to a gene: 3. The CDR3 region has the DNA TGTGCCAGCAGGGACAGGGGCCCCACAGATACGCAGTATTTT. It encodes CASRDRGPTDTQYF.